This TCR beta chain was observed in a study of blood T cells in healthy people across ages. Using a J-beta primer mix together with a sample-barcoded 5' primer, a second PCR was run for roughly 7 to 12 cycles. Each CDR3 protein is one row after TCRdb ran MiXCR on the 5' RACE reads. The sample contains 1,300,000 or so distinct CDR3 sequences, 59% of which appear only once. Drawing of peripheral blood yielded about 9.6 milliliters from each donor. V lost 3 bases and J lost 12; bases outside the gene matches: 7. The CDR3 runs 13 residues. This clonotype was obtained from a man aged 18 to 30 in good health. The chain employs TRBV12-3 or TRBV12-4 and TRBJ2-1; 8 bases map to TRBD2. The sample comprised blood. In nucleotides, the CDR3 is TGTGCCAGCAGTTTCACAAGCGGGGGTCCGCAGTTCTTC. Encoded protein: CASSFTSGGPQFF.